The T cell receptor (beta chain) described here comes from a study of T cell responses to AZD1222 COVID-19 vaccine. On this clone itself: Its antigen is unknown.

Measured with immunoSEQ multiplex PCR; TCRdb has only the in-frame clones, and not every one. Seen here are over 200,000 clones, approximately 94% observed once, and the top ten hold around 1.7%. The study's findings and limits: There were mostly white British donors and more females than males, and clonal diversity was possibly underestimated.

Germline V CDR1 and CDR2: MDHEN, SYDVKM. This CDR3 has 16 amino acids. The ends lost 4 bases at V and 3 bases at J; junction bases unmatched: 10. The TCR comes from an adult who received the MenACWY meningococcal vaccine as a control. The chain joins TRBV28 to TRBJ2-7; TRBD1 aligns across 9 bases. The source was peripheral blood, collected 28 days after the second dose of the MenACWY control vaccine. CDR3 region: CASSSTTGGAIYEQYF. As DNA, the CDR3 is TGTGCCAGCAGTTCAACCACAGGGGGCGCGATCTACGAGCAGTACTTC.